The 25 T cell receptor beta chains given below trace back to one sample, sequenced in a study of cytomegalovirus exposure and HLA in healthy donors. The PCR used 60 Vbeta and 13 Jbeta primers. Produced via immunoSEQ multiplex PCR; TCRdb's table is partial and in-frame only. Here the sample spans approximately 150,000 clones, over 70% being singletons. Sequencing was done on a sample of PBMCs. The origin of the receptors is a woman aged 18-35 years in good health and CMV-seronegative.

This chain connects TRBV7-2 to TRBJ2-7; 7 nucleotides align to TRBD1. Trimming cost V 7 bases and J 4 bases; bases outside gene matches: 7. CDR1 is SGHTA, CDR2 FQGNSA, per germline. The CDR3 covers 13 residues. In DNA form, the CDR3 reads TGTGCCAGCAAGCCGGGACAGACTTACGAGCAGTACTTC. This gives the protein CASKPGQTYEQYF. Full variable domain (outside the CDR3, taken from reference TRBV7-2 and TRBJ2-7): GAGVSQSPSNKVTEKGKDVELRCDPISGHTALYWYRQSLGQGLEFLIYFQGNSAPDKSGLPSDRFSAERTGGSVSTLTIQRTQQEDSAVYLCASKPGQTYEQYFGPGTRLTVT.

This clone was counted a single time. This chain links TRBV11-2 with TRBJ2-5, with D perhaps matching TRBD2 (5 bases). V was shortened by 0 bases and J by 9 bases, with 5 bases between the two germline ends. The CDR3 spans 11 residues. Germline V gene sequence: CDR1 SGHAT, CDR2 FQNNGV. The DNA of the CDR3 is TGTGCCAGCAGCTTAGAGAGGGCCCAGTACTTC. Amino acid sequence: CASSLERAQYF.

J is TRBJ2-6 and V is TRBV4-1; TRBD2 might be the D (6 bases). Between the trimmed V and J ends, which lost 0 bases and 0 bases, there was a span of 24 bases. Per germline, CDR1 MGHRA and CDR2 YSYEKL. There are 22 residues in the CDR3. The CDR3 DNA reads as TGCGCCAGCAGCCAAGAGCCCCCGCGGGGTCTGGGACTCTCCTCTGGGGCCAACGTCCTGACTTTC. This translates into CASSQEPPRGLGLSSGANVLTF.

There are a few counts of this clone. This chain connects TRBV10-3 to TRBJ2-7; 10 bases are shared with TRBD2. Germline assignment: CDR1 ENHRY and CDR2 SYGVKD. CDR3 length equals 15 residues. With 0 bases clipped from V and 6 bases from J, the junction kept 5 bases outside the gene matches. This CDR3 is CAISESGPSGGEQYF. CDR3 nucleotides: TGTGCCATCAGTGAGTCTGGCCCTAGCGGGGGCGAGCAGTACTTC.

The chain has TRBV4-1 and TRBJ2-5; D is unclear. Germline CDR1 MGHRA, CDR2 YSYEKL. V was pared by 0 bases and J by 0 bases, with 11 bases between. The CDR3 sequence is 16 residues long. The CDR3 nucleotides are TGCGCCAGCAGCCAAGAGCCCACCCGGTACCAAGAGACCCAGTACTTC. Translating gives CASSQEPTRYQETQYF.

This chain uses TRBV30 with TRBJ1-4; D not resolved. Germline V CDR1 and CDR2: GTSNPN, SVGIG (reference sequence). Deletions cut 3 bases from V and 7 bases from J, with 15 bases between. CDR3 length equals 14 residues. The CDR3 DNA reads as TGTGCCTGGAGCCTCCCCTCTCGGAGTGAAAAACTGTTTTTT. As protein: CAWSLPSRSEKLFF.

The V and J genes are TRBV15 and TRBJ2-1, with 7 bases lining up with TRBD2. V lost 3 bases, J lost 8 bases, and 7 bases stayed unmatched. The CDR3 length is 14 residues. Germline V gene data show CDR1 as LNHNV and CDR2 as YYDKDF (reference sequence). The CDR3 DNA is TGTGCCACCAGCAGCGCGGGAGCTAGTTATGAGCAGTTCTTC. Amino acids: CATSSAGASYEQFF.

This chain links TRBV14 with TRBJ2-7; tentative D call: TRBD1 (6 bases). Germline CDR1 and CDR2: SGHDN and FVKESK. Trimming removed 4 bases at V and 6 bases at J, with 16 bases between. The CDR3 is 14 residues long. CDR3 in amino acids: CASSLDRPKGEQYF. CDR3 coding DNA: TGTGCCAGCAGCCTAGACAGGCCCAAAGGCGAGCAGTACTTC.

This clone was observed a few times. The chain couples TRBV2 to TRBJ2-1, with D maybe TRBD2 (6 bases). The V end was cut by 7 bases, the J end by 3 bases, with 16 bases between. Germline values: CDR1 SNHLY, CDR2 FYNNEI. This CDR3 is 15 amino acids long. The CDR3 nucleotides read TGTGCCAGCACCACTGAGACGGGAGACTACAATGAGCAGTTCTTC. It encodes CASTTETGDYNEQFF.

The chain has TRBV7-2 and TRBJ2-7; no clear D. CDR3 length: 11 amino acids. CDR1 and CDR2 from the germline V gene are SGHTA and FQGNSA. Trimming removed 9 bases at V and 2 bases at J, with 8 bases between. The CDR3, as DNA: TGTGCCAGTACGGCGGCCTACGAGCAGTACTTC. Protein sequence: CASTAAYEQYF.

The sample holds one count of this clone. V and J are TRBV5-1 and TRBJ2-3; D remains ambiguous. The CDR3 runs to 15 residues. Trimming took off 6 bases at V and 2 bases at J, with 16 bases between the two ends. Looked up from germline, CDR1 is SGHRS and CDR2 is YFSETQ. This CDR3 is CASTKAAKFTDTQYF. In nucleotides, the CDR3 is TGCGCCAGCACCAAGGCGGCCAAGTTCACAGATACGCAGTATTTT.

The rearrangement links TRBV29-1 to TRBJ2-7; 13 bases match TRBD2. The CDR3 is 16 amino acids. With V trimmed by 3 bases and J by 4 bases, 9 bases remained unmatched. Germline CDR1 is SQVTM and CDR2 is ANQGSEA. The CDR3 region has the DNA TGCAGCGTTGAGGATGGACTAGCGGGAGTAAATTACGAGCAGTACTTC. It translates to CSVEDGLAGVNYEQYF.

This chain uses TRBV6-5 with TRBJ2-7; D remains unclear. V was shortened by 6 bases and J by 0 bases, with 6 bases between the two germline ends. CDR3 size: 12 residues. CDR1 is MNHEY, CDR2 SVGAGI, per germline. The CDR3 loop reads CASSSYSYEQYF. DNA of the CDR3: TGTGCCAGCAGCTCCTACTCCTACGAGCAGTACTTC.

Relative to its sample, this clone is medium-sized. The chain carries TRBV4-1 and TRBJ2-7; 7 positions match TRBD2. Germline lookup yields CDR1 MGHRA and CDR2 YSYEKL. CDR3 size: 14 residues. V lost 0 bases, J lost 4 bases, and 3 bases stayed unmatched. The CDR3 loop is CASSQDRGGYEQYF. Written as DNA, the CDR3 is TGCGCCAGCAGCCAAGATAGGGGAGGGTACGAGCAGTACTTC.

The V call is TRBV25-1, the J call TRBJ2-1, with no clear D. This CDR3 has 11 amino acids. The V gene's germline CDR1 is MGHDK and CDR2 SYGVNS. Deletions cut 7 bases from V and 3 bases from J, with 4 bases between. CDR3 nucleotides: TGTGCCAGCACGCGCTACAATGAGCAGTTCTTC. Encoded protein: CASTRYNEQFF.

The V call is TRBV6-1, the J call TRBJ1-1; D might be TRBD1 (5 bases). V lost 3 bases and J lost 5, with 13 bases in between. Germline loops: CDR1 MNHNS, CDR2 SASEGT. The CDR3 sequence is 14 residues long. The CDR3 protein is CASSEGLLRTEAFF. CDR3 coding DNA: TGTGCCAGCAGTGAGGGACTTCTAAGGACTGAAGCTTTCTTT.

The chain joins TRBV4-1 to TRBJ2-2, with TRBD2 matching over 11 bases. Germline CDR1 and CDR2: MGHRA and YSYEKL. The CDR3 loop spans 17 amino acids. Trimming took 4 bases from V and 3 from J; bases not matched to a gene: 7. Here the CDR3 DNA reads TGCGCCAGCAGCCTCCCTAGCGGGAGGTCGTACACCGGGGAGCTGTTTTTT. Translating it yields CASSLPSGRSYTGELFF.

The chain employs TRBV21-1 and TRBJ2-3; the DNA was not used to check the table's D call, TRBD2. TRBV21-1 is marked as a pseudogene. The CDR3 is made up of 16 amino acids. CDR3 protein: CASSKDCGAARDTQYF. The CDR3 DNA is TGTGCCAGCAGCAAAGATTGCGGGGCGGCACGAGATACGCAGTATTTT.

The V gene is TRBV27, the J gene TRBJ2-1; TRBD1 might be the D (5 bases). There are 15 residues in the CDR3. The V end was cut by 2 bases, the J end by 5 bases, with 13 bases between. Germline V gene data show CDR1 as MNHEY and CDR2 as SMNVEV (reference sequence). This CDR3 is CASSLGLGEDNEQFF. CDR3 sequence (DNA): TGTGCCAGCAGTTTAGGCCTAGGGGAAGACAATGAGCAGTTCTTC.

CDR3 region: CASSSYREQYF. CDR3 DNA sequence: TGTGCCAGCAGCTCCTACCGCGAGCAGTACTTC. J is TRBJ2-7 and V is TRBV7-9; no clear D gene. V was shortened by 4 bases and J by 6 bases, with 7 bases between the two germline ends. Germline lookup yields CDR1 SEHNR and CDR2 FQNEAQ (reference sequence). This CDR3 comprises 11 residues.

The chain couples TRBV6-6 to TRBJ2-5, with TRBD2 as a possible D gene (5 bases). CDR3 length equals 15 residues. Germline V gene sequence: CDR1 MNHNY, CDR2 SVGAGI (reference sequence). Trimming left V 3 bases short and J 3 bases short, with 14 bases between. The CDR3 DNA reads TGTGCCAGCAGTTATAGTGGAGCGGAAGAAGAGACCCAGTACTTC. This gives the protein CASSYSGAEEETQYF.

This clone was found a few times. The chain carries TRBV11-1 and TRBJ2-7; D possibly corresponds to TRBD2 (5 bases). The CDR3 is made up of 14 amino acids. V lost 5 bases to trimming and J lost 6 bases, with 17 bases between them. Germline V gene data show CDR1 as SGHAT and CDR2 as FQDESV (reference sequence). The CDR3 spells CASSIRGWVLEQYF. The CDR3 DNA reads TGTGCCAGCAGCATACGGGGATGGGTTCTCGAGCAGTACTTC.

V gene TRBV5-1 combines with J gene TRBJ2-7; 11 positions match TRBD2. V was clipped by 3 bases and J by 7 bases; unmatched bases: 12. CDR3 size: 16 residues. The germline V gene encodes CDR1 SGHRS and CDR2 YFSETQ. CDR3 amino acids: CASSSGTSGNSIEQYF. CDR3 bases: TGCGCCAGCAGCTCAGGGACTAGCGGTAACTCTATTGAGCAGTACTTC.

The V gene is TRBV29-1, the J gene TRBJ2-5; 8 positions agree with TRBD2. This CDR3 has 12 residues. The V gene's germline CDR1 is SQVTM and CDR2 ANQGSEA. Trimming cost V 7 bases and J 11 bases; bases outside gene matches: 12. The CDR3 DNA is TGCAGCGCCTTACTAGCGGACCAGGAGCAGTACTTC. This gives the protein CSALLADQEQYF.

The rearrangement links TRBV29-1 to TRBJ2-7; 9 nucleotides align to TRBD2. The CDR3 is 14 amino acids. V gave up 4 bases and J gave up 5 bases; unmatched junction bases: 9. The V gene's germline CDR1 is SQVTM and CDR2 ANQGSEA. CDR3 nucleotides: TGCAGCGTTGCCCCGGGACTAGCCGTTCACGAGCAGTACTTC. It translates to CSVAPGLAVHEQYF.